These 25 T cell receptor beta chains were all obtained from the same sample, sequenced in a study of a mutant IDH1 vaccine in newly diagnosed glioma. Sequencing used immunoSEQ multiplex PCR; TCRdb keeps in-frame clones, though not all of them. In the table there are 35,000 to 45,000 clones, around 81% of which are singletons. No antigens are known for them. Time point specified: week 23, last vaccination. A single vaccine dose contained 300 ug of mutant IDH1 20-mer peptide, and topical imiquimod was used with it. Material: PBMCs, obtained from a glioma patient whose treatment included an IDH1 peptide vaccine. The source of these receptors is a woman in her thirties or forties with glioma. Some clones in this sample may be carry-over from other donors' samples.

The chain carries TRBV19 and TRBJ1-1; the D is unclear. In germline, CDR1 is LNHDA, CDR2 SQIVND (reference sequence). This CDR3 has 13 amino acids. The V end was cut by 4 bases, the J end by 5 bases, with 11 bases between. CDR3 residues: CASSTRARTEAFF. CDR3 DNA sequence: TGTGCCAGTAGTACCCGGGCGAGGACTGAAGCTTTCTTT.

V gene TRBV5-1 combines with J gene TRBJ1-5; D is possibly TRBD1 (5 bases). Deletions cut 5 bases from V and 4 bases from J, with 16 bases between. The V gene's germline CDR1 is SGHRS and CDR2 YFSETQ. The CDR3 runs to 15 residues. The CDR3 bases are TGCGCCAGCAGATACGGGACGGATGGAAATCAGCCCCAGCATTTT. Protein sequence: CASRYGTDGNQPQHF.

The rearrangement uses TRBV4-1 and TRBJ2-2; 10 bases map to TRBD2. The CDR3 extends over 15 amino acids. Per the germline V gene, CDR1 is MGHRA and CDR2 is YSYEKL. V dropped 6 bases and J dropped 7; count of bases not matched to a gene: 8. The CDR3 protein is CASSPLAGVSGELFF. CDR3 bases: TGCGCCAGCAGTCCCCTAGCGGGAGTTAGCGGGGAGCTGTTTTTT.

V usage is TRBV4-2 and J usage is TRBJ1-4, with D perhaps TRBD1 (6 bases). Trimming removed 3 bases at V and 4 bases at J, with 18 bases between. Germline V lookup: CDR1 LGHNA, CDR2 YNFKEQ. The CDR3 runs to 17 residues. In DNA, the CDR3 is TGTGCCAGCAGCCATGCTCCACAGGGAGGCCTTAATGAAAAACTGTTTTTT. This gives the protein CASSHAPQGGLNEKLFF.

The chain couples TRBV9 to TRBJ2-7; 8 bases align to TRBD1. The germline CDR1 and CDR2 sequences are SGDLS and YYNGEE. V shed 1 base and J 1 base; nucleotides not matched to a gene: 1. This CDR3 contains 14 residues. This chain's CDR3 is CASSVQGASYEQYF. CDR3 nucleotides: TGTGCCAGCAGCGTACAGGGGGCATCCTACGAGCAGTACTTC.

This clone appeared once. The rearrangement uses TRBV10-3 and TRBJ2-3, with 9 bases lining up with TRBD1. CDR3 size: 14 residues. The junction had 5 bases not matched to a gene; V was cut back by 6 bases and J by 4 bases. Looked up from germline, CDR1 is ENHRY and CDR2 is SYGVKD. This CDR3 is CAISRDRVPDTQYF. The CDR3 DNA reads TGTGCCATCAGCAGGGACAGGGTGCCAGATACGCAGTATTTT.

The sample holds a few counts of this clone. The chain links TRBV5-4 to TRBJ2-5; no reliable D call. From germline, CDR1 is SGHNT and CDR2 YYREEE (reference sequence). Trimming pared 1 base from V and 5 bases from J, leaving 6 bases between. This CDR3 has 12 residues. The chain's CDR3 is CASSLNRETQYF. DNA of the CDR3: TGTGCCAGCAGCTTGAATCGGGAGACCCAGTACTTC.

V and J are TRBV19 and TRBJ2-7; TRBD1 agrees at 9 bases. CDR1 and CDR2 (germline): LNHDA, SQIVND (reference sequence). There are 19 residues in the CDR3. Trimming took 0 bases from V and 4 from J; bases not matched to a gene: 16. The CDR3 protein is CASSIESPTTGGSGYEQYF. The CDR3 bases are TGTGCCAGTAGTATAGAGTCTCCGACCACAGGGGGCAGTGGGTACGAGCAGTACTTC.

The genes are TRBV10-3 and TRBJ1-1; D unclear. This CDR3 spans 15 amino acids. The ends were cut back, 0 bases at V and 5 bases at J, with 13 bases in the middle. Germline assignment: CDR1 ENHRY and CDR2 SYGVKD. The CDR3 here is CAISESWDLGTEAFF. The CDR3 DNA reads TGTGCCATCAGTGAGTCGTGGGATCTAGGAACTGAAGCTTTCTTT.

The genes are TRBV10-1 and TRBJ2-3; D possibly corresponds to TRBD1 (8 bases). V was shortened by 1 base and J by 3 bases, with 11 bases between the two germline ends. The germline gives CDR1 WNHNN, CDR2 SYGVQD (reference sequence). This CDR3 spans 15 amino acids. The CDR3 sequence: CASSELQGGTDTQYF. CDR3 nucleotide sequence: TGCGCCAGCAGTGAGTTACAGGGGGGGACAGATACGCAGTATTTT.

The V call is TRBV7-9, the J call TRBJ2-5; 14 bases are a match to TRBD2. V lost 0 bases to trimming and J lost 4 bases; unmatched junction nucleotides: 1. Germline V gene data show CDR1 as SEHNR and CDR2 as FQNEAQ (reference sequence). The CDR3 covers 16 residues. The CDR3 nucleotides are TGTGCCAGCAGCTTAGCGGGGACTAGCGGGAGAGAGACCCAGTACTTC. It encodes CASSLAGTSGRETQYF. The variable domain in full, completed from reference TRBV7-9 and TRBJ2-5, reads DTGVSQNPRHKITKRGQNVTFRCDPISEHNRLYWYRQTLGQGPEFLTYFQNEAQLEKSRLLSDRFSAERPKGSFSTLEIQRTEQGDSAMYLCASSLAGTSGRETQYFGPGTRLLVL.

V and J are TRBV19 and TRBJ1-2; weak D call: TRBD1 (5 bases). The CDR3 totals 14 residues. V shed 3 bases and J shed 4 bases, with 12 bases lying between them. The germline V gene encodes CDR1 LNHDA and CDR2 SQIVND (reference sequence). CDR3 sequence: CASSIQQDFYGYTF. The CDR3 region has the DNA TGTGCCAGTAGTATTCAACAGGACTTCTATGGCTACACCTTC.

The chain links TRBV5-1 to TRBJ1-2; D is ambiguous. V lost 0 bases and J lost 4, with 7 bases in between. The CDR3 totals 13 residues. Germline V gives CDR1 SGHRS, CDR2 YFSETQ. In DNA form, the CDR3 reads TGCGCCAGCAGCTTGGAAGACGGCTATGGCTACACCTTC. It encodes CASSLEDGYGYTF.

This chain links TRBV6-4 with TRBJ1-5, with D possibly matching TRBD1 (6 bases). V was trimmed by 9 bases and J by 4 bases, leaving 13 bases between them. The germline V gene encodes CDR1 MRHNA and CDR2 SNTAGT. This CDR3 is built from 13 residues. Here the CDR3 reads CARPGHHNQPQHF. CDR3 DNA sequence: TGTGCCAGACCGGGACACCATAATCAGCCCCAGCATTTT.

On this clone itself: The junction departs from germline at one end; a sequencing error may be responsible. This chain joins TRBV6-4 and TRBJ1-1; no clear D. Germline V gene sequence: CDR1 MRHNA, CDR2 SNTAGT. The CDR3 totals 12 residues. The CDR3 DNA reads TGTGCCAGCAGTGACTCGGGGTCCCGTTTTAACTTT. It codes for CASSDSGSRFNF.

This clone was picked up a small number of times. The V and J genes are TRBV4-3 and TRBJ2-7; D possibly corresponds to TRBD1 (7 bases). V lost 3 bases and J lost 3, with 18 bases in between. The V gene's germline CDR1 is LGHNA and CDR2 YSLEER. The CDR3 is made up of 16 amino acids. CDR3 in amino acids: CASSHSPEGAGYEQYF. DNA of the CDR3: TGCGCCAGCAGCCATTCCCCGGAGGGGGCGGGCTACGAGCAGTACTTC.

The chain uses TRBV12-2 and TRBJ2-5; the D call TRBD2 from the table was never checked on the DNA. TRBV12-2 is flagged as a pseudogene. The CDR3 is 14 amino acids. The CDR3 is CASRPGTSKETQYF. The CDR3 region has the DNA TGTGCAAGTCGCCCCGGGACTAGCAAAGAGACCCAGTACTTC.

The chain combines TRBV10-3 with TRBJ1-2; 7 bases match TRBD1. The CDR3 has 13 residues. Germline V gene lookup returns CDR1 ENHRY and CDR2 SYGVKD. Unmatched junction bases numbered 7, after V lost 6 bases and J lost 6 bases. For the CDR3, the DNA is TGTGCCATCAGCTTAGGGGGCAGGGATGGCTACACCTTC. Amino acids: CAISLGGRDGYTF.

The chain carries TRBV29-1 and TRBJ2-7; tentative D call: TRBD1 (6 bases). V lost 6 bases, J lost 6 bases, and 9 bases lay in between. Looked up from germline, CDR1 is SQVTM and CDR2 is ANQGSEA. There are 10 residues in the CDR3. In DNA form, the CDR3 reads TGCAGCGTAACACAGGGCGAGCAGTACTTC. Protein: CSVTQGEQYF.

The rearrangement joins TRBV6-1 to TRBJ1-4; D call uncertain. The ends were cut back, 2 bases at V and 3 bases at J, with 10 bases in the middle. CDR3 length: 15 amino acids. Germline-derived CDR1 and CDR2 are MNHNS and SASEGT. Written as DNA, the CDR3 is TGTGCCAGCAGTGAACGATGGTTCCCTAATGAAAAACTGTTTTTT. It translates to CASSERWFPNEKLFF.

The V call is TRBV6-5, the J call TRBJ1-1; possible D gene TRBD1, 6 bases. This CDR3 contains 13 residues. Trimming took 6 bases from V and 5 from J, leaving 13 bases between them. CDR1 and CDR2 (germline): MNHEY, SVGAGI. Written as DNA, the CDR3 is TGTGCCAGCAGACCCCAGGGGTTGACTGAAGCTTTCTTT. Its protein is CASRPQGLTEAFF.

The chain employs TRBV10-3 and TRBJ1-4, with D uncertain. V was clipped by 9 bases and J by 4 bases, with 27 bases between them. The CDR3 spans 18 residues. Germline V gene sequence: CDR1 ENHRY, CDR2 SYGVKD. This chain's CDR3 is CAIKVHWSHKGFNEKLFF. The CDR3 nucleotides read TGTGCCATTAAGGTTCATTGGTCTCATAAGGGCTTTAATGAAAAACTGTTTTTT.

The V call is TRBV21-1, the J call TRBJ2-1; the listed D gene, TRBD1, was not tested against the DNA. TRBV21-1 is reported as a pseudogene. CDR3 length: 15 amino acids. The CDR3 protein is CASRRCRRTQGEQFF. The DNA for the CDR3 is TGTGCCAGCAGACGTTGCCGGCGAACCCAGGGTGAGCAGTTCTTC.

This clone has just a few counts. This rearrangement joins TRBV14 to TRBJ1-1; D is unresolved. This CDR3 region has 16 residues. Germline CDR1 is SGHDN and CDR2 is FVKESK. Trimming stripped 8 bases from V and 0 bases from J, with 19 bases between. CDR3 bases: TGTGCCAGCGGCGATGATCTTCAGGTTCTGAACACTGAAGCTTTCTTT. It encodes CASGDDLQVLNTEAFF.

The chain carries TRBV10-2 and TRBJ2-3; D might be TRBD1 (6 bases). The CDR3 consists of 16 residues. V lost 0 bases and J lost 3, with 13 bases in between. Germline CDR1 is WSHSY and CDR2 is SAAADI. In DNA, the CDR3 is TGCGCCAGCAGTGAGTCAGGGGGTTTCGGGACAGATACGCAGTATTTT. Protein: CASSESGGFGTDTQYF.